The next 5 T cell receptor beta chains were all read from a single sample in a study of identical twins. Via MiXCR, TCRdb re-called the 5' RACE reads, giving one row per CDR3 protein. The data hold approximately 500,000 distinct CDR3 sequences, with 20% to 30% observed a single time. The same data also went into a second study, on T cells expressing NK-cell markers.

Sample: CD4+ T cells sorted from blood. The receptors stem from a woman in her late teens or twenties in good health.

This clonotype occurred a few times. The chain uses TRBV10-3 and TRBJ1-2, with D possibly being TRBD1 (5 bases). The V gene's germline CDR1 is ENHRY and CDR2 SYGVKD. V lost 4 bases and J lost 1, with 10 bases in between. The CDR3 has 14 residues. The CDR3 sequence is CAISAQGGNYGYTF. The CDR3, as DNA: TGTGCCATCAGTGCCCAGGGCGGTAACTATGGCTACACCTTC.

This chain links TRBV5-1 with TRBJ1-6; no reliable D call. Between the trimmed V and J ends, which lost 0 bases and 8 bases, there was a span of 9 bases. CDR3 length equals 14 residues. CDR1 SGHRS and CDR2 YFSETQ come from the germline V gene. DNA of the CDR3: TGCGCCAGCAGCTTGGGGGCCGCTGATTCACCCCTCCACTTT. This translates into CASSLGAADSPLHF.

The chain combines TRBV7-9 with TRBJ1-1; 7 bases fit TRBD1. The ends lost 5 bases at V and 6 bases at J; junction bases unmatched: 6. The CDR3 is 13 amino acids. CDR1 and CDR2 (germline): SEHNR, FQNEAQ (reference sequence). CDR3 sequence (DNA): TGTGCCAGCAGCGGACGACAGGGTTCTGAAGCTTTCTTT. Its translation is CASSGRQGSEAFF.

The chain joins TRBV12-3 or TRBV12-4 to TRBJ1-5; 12 bases align to TRBD1. CDR3 length: 16 amino acids. V was pared by 1 base and J by 6 bases, with 4 bases of the junction left unmatched. In DNA, the CDR3 is TGTGCCAGCAGTTTAGAGGGGACAGGGGGCCGTCAGCCCCAGCATTTT. It specifies CASSLEGTGGRQPQHF.

This clonotype was counted a few times. V usage is TRBV7-2 and J usage is TRBJ2-7; D unresolved. Looked up from germline, CDR1 is SGHTA and CDR2 is FQGNSA. This CDR3 region has 14 residues. Trimming shortened V by 1 base and J by 1 base, and 8 bases separated the two germline ends. In DNA form, the CDR3 reads TGTGCCAGCAGCTTAGATCGGTATTCCTACGAGCAGTACTTC. Translated, it gives CASSLDRYSYEQYF.